This is a list of T cell receptor beta chains from one sample in a study of blood T cell repertoires in COVID-19. Repertoires were generated with immunoSEQ multiplex PCR, while TCRdb's copy carries only in-frame clones and drops some. The sample includes 390,000 or so clones, more than 70% of them seen just once. Sequencing used peripheral blood. These receptors all stem from a woman aged 25 to 45 with COVID-19, enrolled during active disease. Both conserved end residues are part of each CDR3. Fields, in order: D gene, V gene, J gene, clone size, CDR3 protein, CDR3 DNA. A D gene is named only where the DNA matches it firmly. Some rows have no size entry. The others give once, few or many, or a class for an expanded clone.

>TRBD1|TRBV6-1|TRBJ1-1|.
CASSDDRGWTEAFF
TGTGCCAGCAGTGATGACAGGGGGTGGACTGAAGCTTTCTTT
>.|TRBV10-3|TRBJ1-1|.
CATTPVEENTEAFF
TGTGCCACGACTCCGGTGGAGGAGAACACTGAAGCTTTCTTT
>TRBD1|TRBV29-1|TRBJ2-3|.
CSAPVVGGGTDTQYF
TGCAGCGCCCCGGTGGTAGGGGGCGGGACAGATACGCAGTATTTT
>.|TRBV6-5|TRBJ2-3|.
CASSSDRRVDTQYF
TGTGCCAGCAGTTCCGATCGTCGGGTAGATACGCAGTATTTT
>.|TRBV28|TRBJ1-2|few
CASSLGGENYGYTF
TGTGCCAGCAGTTTGGGGGGGGAGAACTATGGCTACACCTTC
>TRBD2|TRBV2|TRBJ2-3|.
CASPLIGRAGDTQYF
TGTGCCAGCCCGCTGATAGGGAGGGCCGGGGATACGCAGTATTTT
>TRBD1|TRBV4-1|TRBJ1-5|few
CASSQDYGQGRNQPQHF
TGCGCCAGCAGCCAAGACTACGGACAGGGTCGCAATCAGCCCCAGCATTTT
>.|TRBV24-1|TRBJ2-2|.
CATSDLYGNTGELFF
TGTGCCACCAGTGATTTATACGGGAACACCGGGGAGCTGTTTTTT
>.|TRBV20-1|TRBJ1-1|.
CSASPGVEAFF
TGCAGTGCCAGCCCGGGAGTTGAAGCTTTCTTT
>.|TRBV7-8|TRBJ2-5|.
CASSLVAGPETQYF
TGTGCCAGCAGCTTAGTTGCGGGGCCAGAGACCCAGTACTTC
>.|TRBV29-1|TRBJ2-3|once
CSVPRDFRYMDTQYF
TGCAGCGTTCCTCGGGACTTCCGATATATGGATACGCAGTATTTT
>TRBD1|TRBV19|TRBJ1-5|.
CASVDRVNQPQHF
TGTGCCAGTGTGGACAGGGTCAATCAGCCCCAGCATTTT
>.|TRBV5-1|TRBJ2-5|.
CASSLVMGEETQYF
TGCGCCAGCAGCTTGGTTATGGGAGAGGAGACCCAGTACTTC
>.|TRBV12-3/TRBV12-4|TRBJ1-1|.
CASSGVEGTEAFF
TGTGCCAGCAGTGGAGTAGAGGGCACTGAAGCTTTCTTT
>.|TRBV20-1|TRBJ1-1|.
CSASQTPDRNTEAFF
TGCAGTGCTAGTCAAACCCCCGACAGGAACACTGAAGCTTTCTTT
>TRBD2|TRBV18|TRBJ2-1|.
CASSPGLAGANEQFF
TGTGCCAGCTCCCCGGGACTAGCGGGAGCGAATGAGCAGTTCTTC
>TRBD2|TRBV25-1|TRBJ2-5|.
CAIPGLAGAGETQYF
TGTGCCATTCCGGGACTAGCGGGAGCTGGGGAGACCCAGTACTTC
>.|TRBV10-2|TRBJ2-3|once
CASSWGDTDTQYF
TGCGCCAGCAGTTGGGGGGACACAGATACGCAGTATTTT
>TRBD1|TRBV7-9|TRBJ1-1|few
CASSAGGLSTEAFF
TGTGCCAGCAGCGCAGGGGGCTTGAGCACTGAAGCTTTCTTT
>TRBD1|TRBV18|TRBJ2-3|.
CASSPSGTGTHSTDTQYF
TGTGCCAGCTCACCCTCTGGGACAGGTACACATAGCACAGATACGCAGTATTTT
>.|TRBV5-6|TRBJ1-4|.
CASSLMIQGPSEKLFF
TGTGCCAGCAGCTTGATGATACAGGGCCCTTCCGAAAAACTGTTTTTT
>.|TRBV15|TRBJ1-1|.
CATSSLEMNTEAFF
TGTGCCACCAGCAGCCTTGAGATGAACACTGAAGCTTTCTTT
>.|TRBV10-3|TRBJ2-3|.
CAIRGQTSTDTQYF
TGTGCCATCCGTGGACAGACGAGCACAGATACGCAGTATTTT
>.|TRBV5-1|TRBJ2-5|.
CASSPLTRETQYF
TGCGCCAGCAGCCCTCTAACCCGGGAGACCCAGTACTTC
>TRBD2|TRBV10-2|TRBJ2-1|once
CASSEAGISYNEQFF
TGCGCCAGCAGTGAAGCGGGGATCTCCTACAATGAGCAGTTCTTC
>.|TRBV5-1|TRBJ2-7|.
CASSLIGGNNEQYF
TGCGCCAGCAGCCTCATCGGGGGTAACAACGAGCAGTACTTC
>.|TRBV5-4|TRBJ2-7|.
CASSLTGIDEQYF
TGTGCCAGCAGCTTGACAGGGATCGACGAGCAGTACTTC
>TRBD1|TRBV6-2/TRBV6-3|TRBJ1-6|once
CASSYGLAGQGVSPLHF
TGTGCCAGCAGTTACGGGCTCGCCGGACAGGGAGTTTCACCCCTCCACTTT
>TRBD1|TRBV30|TRBJ1-6|.
CAWGLPGQGTSPLHF
TGTGCCTGGGGACTCCCGGGACAGGGAACTTCACCCCTCCACTTT
>TRBD1|TRBV19|TRBJ1-2|.
CASSITTGPGGYTF
TGTGCCAGTAGTATAACGACAGGGCCGGGAGGCTACACCTTC
>TRBD2|TRBV27|TRBJ2-2|.
CASTTGVAGNTGELFF
TGTGCCAGCACCACGGGGGTAGCGGGGAACACCGGGGAGCTGTTTTTT
>.|TRBV30|TRBJ1-6|.
CAFGEMDSPLHF
TGTGCCTTTGGTGAGATGGATTCACCCCTCCACTTT
>.|TRBV29-1|TRBJ2-1|.
CSVSGQLEFF
TGCAGCGTAAGTGGACAGTTGGAGTTCTTC
>.|TRBV27|TRBJ1-3|.
CASSLWGRPPHSGNTIYF
TGTGCCAGCAGTTTATGGGGCAGGCCACCTCACTCTGGAAACACCATATATTTT